This is a list of T cell receptor beta chains from one sample in a study of T cell clusters in autoimmune cytopenias. TCRdb re-called the multiplex PCR reads and catalogs CDR3 proteins one per entry, DNA excluded. This listing includes 2,000 or so distinct CDR3 sequences. Sequencing was carried out using peripheral blood. These receptor sequences come from a human donor with an autoimmune cytopenia or autoimmune hepatitis (not recorded which). Both conserved end residues are part of each CDR3. Clone sizes are given selectively: once, few, many, or a class where the clone is expanded.

v_call,j_call,clone_size,cdr3_aa
TRBV6-5,TRBJ1-6,medium-sized,CASSYTGQGLSPLHF
TRBV30,TRBJ2-3,medium-sized,CAWMRQTIGTDTQYF
TRBV5-6,TRBJ1-5,NA,CASSLTTGQGPQHF
TRBV7-9,TRBJ1-6,medium-sized,CASSWKGDNSPLHF
TRBV6-6,TRBJ1-5,medium-sized,CASGRQEGDQPQHF
TRBV5-6,TRBJ1-2,NA,CASRPGTEYGYTF
TRBV6-4,TRBJ2-2,medium-sized,CATSGQLNTGELFF
TRBV12-3/TRBV12-4,TRBJ2-2,medium-sized,CASKKGTGFWGNTGELFF
TRBV4-1,TRBJ2-1,NA,CASSQVTGTGGNEQFF
TRBV7-9,TRBJ2-1,medium-sized,CASSFSGGHNEQFF
TRBV14,TRBJ2-3,NA,CASSQDLISTQYF
TRBV6-6,TRBJ1-1,medium-sized,CASARGTHKAFF
TRBV7-2,TRBJ1-2,NA,CASSFGTEDGYTF
TRBV6-5,TRBJ1-2,medium-sized,CASSRGGGYGYTF
TRBV18,TRBJ2-3,medium-sized,CASSPLVSDTQYF
TRBV7-6,TRBJ2-3,NA,CASSLGITDTQYF
TRBV29-1,TRBJ1-1,large,CSVDVGPRNTEAFF
TRBV29-1,TRBJ1-1,medium-sized,CSVEPRDSDYPVAAFF
TRBV19,TRBJ2-2,large,CASSMGLWTGELFF
TRBV5-4,TRBJ2-2,medium-sized,CASSSWAGNTGELFF
TRBV12-3/TRBV12-4,TRBJ2-1,medium-sized,CASSLTAGGEQFF
TRBV19,TRBJ2-3,medium-sized,CASSKSGGGDTQYF
TRBV6-5,TRBJ1-6,large,CASSRDGNSPLHF
TRBV5-5,TRBJ1-1,NA,CASSYGTGNTEAFF
TRBV6-5,TRBJ1-1,medium-sized,CASRTGVTEAFF
TRBV6-5,TRBJ1-6,medium-sized,CASSNFWRTGYSPLHF
TRBV12-3/TRBV12-4,TRBJ1-2,medium-sized,CASSPQGTEGYGYTF
TRBV7-9,TRBJ2-1,medium-sized,CASSFSGGFNEQFF
TRBV12-3/TRBV12-4,TRBJ1-1,NA,CASSLRARGSTEAFF
TRBV28,TRBJ2-3,NA,CASSLSPSGGSIDTQYF
TRBV5-6,TRBJ2-3,medium-sized,CASSLDVSRTDTQYF
TRBV5-6,TRBJ2-6,NA,CASSRERGNVLTF
TRBV19,TRBJ1-5,medium-sized,CASSPGGWRNQPQHF
TRBV10-3,TRBJ2-3,NA,CAISEGPVPDTQYF
TRBV12-3/TRBV12-4,TRBJ1-2,NA,CASSPGRNYGYTF
TRBV29-1,TRBJ2-3,large,CSVSKTDPRTDTQYF
TRBV5-1,TRBJ2-2,medium-sized,CASSFNGNTGELFF
TRBV19,TRBJ1-2,medium-sized,CASSIGPRQGSGYTF
TRBV5-4,TRBJ1-4,medium-sized,CASSRQGAAEKLFF
TRBV19,TRBJ1-2,medium-sized,CASSSTGVLPGYTF
TRBV6-5,TRBJ2-6,medium-sized,CASVSSGANVLTF
TRBV6-2/TRBV6-3,TRBJ2-7,NA,CASSYSGTSGYEQYF
TRBV6-5,TRBJ1-5,medium-sized,CASSPQTGVKPQHF
TRBV15,TRBJ1-4,medium-sized,CATSSAVSNEKLFF
TRBV9,TRBJ2-3,NA,CASSIEGGPGNTQYF
TRBV12-3/TRBV12-4,TRBJ1-2,NA,CASSYGGGVVEGYTF
TRBV5-1,TRBJ1-2,medium-sized,CASTGEGAAQNYGYTF
TRBV5-1,TRBJ2-2,medium-sized,CASTEGSGRTGELFF
TRBV19,TRBJ1-2,medium-sized,CASSVGQAIGWDYGYTF
TRBV5-1,TRBJ2-1,NA,CASSLQYRAGEQFF